Presented here are 4 T cell receptor beta chains from one specimen sequenced in a study of beta chain features in type 1 diabetes (dated by TCRdb to 2016 to 2018). Results the study describes overall, beyond this receptor: A moderate but significant shortening of TCRB CDR3 length was observed in type 1 diabetes patients in all four CD4+ subsets.

Libraries were constructed by the immunoSEQ multiplex PCR assay. The entire isolated RNA was reverse transcribed using the High Capacity cDNA Reverse Transcription Kit, and thus expressed TCRB transcripts were sequenced. TCRdb mirrors the immuneACCESS table, restricted to in-frame sequences. Some clones are absent from its copies; in checked studies, under half trace to an unresolved V gene, and the reason for the others is unknown. For this sample there are about 180,000 clones; approximately 8.1% appear just once. The leading ten clones occupy under 0.55% of the sample. These receptors have no known antigen. Sequenced input: central memory CD4+ T cells from blood. The origin of the receptors is a man in his late teens or twenties with type 1 diabetes.

This clone has only a few counts. The chain is built from TRBV29-1 and TRBJ2-4; D perhaps matches TRBD2 (8 bases). The V gene's germline CDR1 is SQVTM and CDR2 ANQGSEA. This CDR3 comprises 14 residues. V dropped 3 bases and J dropped 6 bases, with 15 bases sitting between them. DNA of the CDR3: TGCAGCGTTGACGGGGGGGACAGCCGAAACATTCAGTACTTC. Amino acids: CSVDGGDSRNIQYF.

CDR3 sequence (DNA): TGCGCCAGCAGCTTGTTAACTAGCGGGAGTATCGAGACCCAGTACTTC. It encodes CASSLLTSGSIETQYF. This chain connects TRBV5-1 to TRBJ2-5; 11 nucleotides agree with TRBD2. The CDR3 is made up of 16 amino acids. The V segment lost 1 base and the J segment 5 bases; nucleotides outside the gene matches: 7. Per germline, CDR1 SGHRS and CDR2 YFSETQ.

The sample holds a few counts of this clone. This chain joins TRBV4-1 and TRBJ2-1; TRBD2 matches at 13 bases. The V gene's germline CDR1 is MGHRA and CDR2 YSYEKL. The CDR3 spans 21 residues. Trimming at V came to 0 bases and at J to 0 bases, leaving 11 bases not matched to a gene. The CDR3, as DNA: TGCGCCAGCAGCCAAGATAGACTAGCGGGGGGACAAACCAGCTCCTACAATGAGCAGTTCTTC. Translated: CASSQDRLAGGQTSSYNEQFF.

This clone was counted only a few times. The chain recombines TRBV29-1 with TRBJ2-1, with D possibly matching TRBD1 (6 bases). With 3 bases removed from V and 10 bases from J, the gap between germline ends came to 7 bases. CDR3 size: 10 residues. Germline CDR1 and CDR2: SQVTM and ANQGSEA. The CDR3 nucleotides read TGCAGCGTTGAGACAGGCGAGCAGTTCTTC. Protein: CSVETGEQFF.